This TCR beta chain was sequenced during a study of molecular identifiers for immune sequencing clone quantification. TCRdb re-analysed the PCR reads in MiXCR, keeping a single row per CDR3 protein. The table has about 500,000 distinct CDR3 sequences, 25% seen once. The CDR3 is 16 amino acids. Germline V gene lookup returns CDR1 MGHRA and CDR2 YSYEKL. The V end was cut by 4 bases, the J end by 3 bases, with 19 bases between. Sequencing input: naive CD8+ T cells from blood, with Jurkat cell RNA spiked in. As to subset: FACS-sorted CD8+CD4-CCR7+CD45RA+ naive T cells. The TCR comes from a human donor in good health. Some libraries in this study had Jurkat cell RNA spiked in. The chain recombines TRBV4-1 with TRBJ2-7; either TRBD1 or TRBD2 may supply D (6 bases each). In DNA form, the CDR3 reads TGCGCCAGCAGCCTCTATCTCGGGGGCGCTTACTACGAGCAGTACTTC. It specifies CASSLYLGGAYYEQYF.